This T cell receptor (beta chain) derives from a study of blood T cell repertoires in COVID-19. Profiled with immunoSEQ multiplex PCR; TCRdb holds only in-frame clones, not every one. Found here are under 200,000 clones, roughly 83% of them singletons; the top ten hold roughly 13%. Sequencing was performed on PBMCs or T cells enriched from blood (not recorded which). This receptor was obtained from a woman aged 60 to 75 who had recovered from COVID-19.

This chain's CDR3 is CASSFWTGGFDTQYF. CDR3 coding DNA: TGTGCCAGCAGCTTCTGGACAGGGGGCTTTGATACGCAGTATTTT. J is TRBJ2-3 and V is TRBV9; 11 bases map to TRBD1. Germline V gene lookup returns CDR1 SGDLS and CDR2 YYNGEE. The CDR3 totals 15 residues. V was pared by 4 bases and J by 6 bases, with 7 bases of the junction left unmatched.